This T cell receptor (beta chain) was obtained from a study of identical twins. Broader study findings: Twin pairs' shared out-of-frame alpha sequences were enriched in low generation probability.

This clonotype came up a few times. What it binds is unknown. Using its own MiXCR run on the 5' RACE reads, TCRdb lists one record per CDR3 protein. Here the sample spans about 730,000 distinct CDR3 sequences, approximately 22% being singletons. This CDR3 is built from 16 residues. Trimming removed 8 bases from V and 2 bases from J, with 18 bases in between. Germline loops: CDR1 ENHRY, CDR2 SYGVKD. The sample also formed part of further work on T cells expressing NK-cell markers. That paper adds: Four donors likewise had their CD3+CD56-NKG2C+ fraction led by these clonotypes.

This receptor was taken from a woman in her late teens or twenties in good health. The J gene is TRBJ2-2, the V gene TRBV10-3, with a tentative D call TRBD1 (6 bases). Sample: PBMCs. The CDR3 nucleotides read TGTGCCATCGGCAGAACCGGGACAAGAAACACCGGGGAGCTGTTTTTT. Its translation is CAIGRTGTRNTGELFF.